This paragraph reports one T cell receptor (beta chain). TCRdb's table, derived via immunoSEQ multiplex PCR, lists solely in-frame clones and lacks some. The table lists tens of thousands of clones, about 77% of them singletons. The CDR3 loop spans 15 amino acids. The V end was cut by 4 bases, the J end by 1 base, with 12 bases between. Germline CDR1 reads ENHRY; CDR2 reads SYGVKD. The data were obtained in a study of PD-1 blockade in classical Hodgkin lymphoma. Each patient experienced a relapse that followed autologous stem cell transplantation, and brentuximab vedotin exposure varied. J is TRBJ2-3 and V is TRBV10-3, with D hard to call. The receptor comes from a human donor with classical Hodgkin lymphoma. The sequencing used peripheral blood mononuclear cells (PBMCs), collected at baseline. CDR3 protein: CAISGSTVGTDTQYF. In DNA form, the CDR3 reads TGTGCCATCAGTGGGAGCACCGTCGGCACAGATACGCAGTATTTT.